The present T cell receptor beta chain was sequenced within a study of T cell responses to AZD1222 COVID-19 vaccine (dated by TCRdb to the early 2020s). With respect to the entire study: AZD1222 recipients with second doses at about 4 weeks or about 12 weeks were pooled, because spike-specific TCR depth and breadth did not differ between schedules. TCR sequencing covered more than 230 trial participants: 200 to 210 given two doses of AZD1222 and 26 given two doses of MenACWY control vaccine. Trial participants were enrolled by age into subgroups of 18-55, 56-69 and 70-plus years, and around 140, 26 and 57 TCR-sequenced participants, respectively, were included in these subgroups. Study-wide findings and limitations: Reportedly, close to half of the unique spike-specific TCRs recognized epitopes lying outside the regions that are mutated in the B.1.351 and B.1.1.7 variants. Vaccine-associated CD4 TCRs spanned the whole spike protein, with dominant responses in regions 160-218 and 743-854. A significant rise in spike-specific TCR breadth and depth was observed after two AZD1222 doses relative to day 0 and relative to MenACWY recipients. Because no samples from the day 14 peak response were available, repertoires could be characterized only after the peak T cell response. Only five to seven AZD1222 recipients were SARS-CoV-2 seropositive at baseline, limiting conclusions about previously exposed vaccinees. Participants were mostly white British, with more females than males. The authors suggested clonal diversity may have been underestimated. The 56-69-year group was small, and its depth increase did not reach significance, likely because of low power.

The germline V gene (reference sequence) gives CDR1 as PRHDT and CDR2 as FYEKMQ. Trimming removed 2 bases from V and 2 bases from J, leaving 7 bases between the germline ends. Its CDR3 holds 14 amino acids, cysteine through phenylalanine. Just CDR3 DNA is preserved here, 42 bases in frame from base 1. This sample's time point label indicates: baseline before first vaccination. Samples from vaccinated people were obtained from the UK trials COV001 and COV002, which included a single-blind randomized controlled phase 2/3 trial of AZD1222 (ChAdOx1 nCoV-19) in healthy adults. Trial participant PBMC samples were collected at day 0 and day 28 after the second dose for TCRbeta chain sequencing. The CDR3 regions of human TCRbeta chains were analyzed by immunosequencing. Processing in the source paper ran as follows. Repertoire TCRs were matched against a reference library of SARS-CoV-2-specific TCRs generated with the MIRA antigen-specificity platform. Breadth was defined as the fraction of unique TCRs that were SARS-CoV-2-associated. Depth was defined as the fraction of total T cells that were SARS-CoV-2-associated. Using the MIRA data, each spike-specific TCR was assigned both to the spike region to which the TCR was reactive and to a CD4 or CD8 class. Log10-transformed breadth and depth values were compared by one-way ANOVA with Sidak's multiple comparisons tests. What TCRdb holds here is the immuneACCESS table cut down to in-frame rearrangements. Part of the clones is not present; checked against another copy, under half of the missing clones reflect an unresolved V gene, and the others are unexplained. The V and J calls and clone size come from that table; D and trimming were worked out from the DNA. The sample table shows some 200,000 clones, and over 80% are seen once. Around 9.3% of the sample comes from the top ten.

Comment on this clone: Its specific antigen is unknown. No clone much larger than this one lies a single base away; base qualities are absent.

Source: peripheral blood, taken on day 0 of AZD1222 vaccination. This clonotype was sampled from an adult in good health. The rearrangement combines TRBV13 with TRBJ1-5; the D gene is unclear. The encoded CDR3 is CASSLMAGNQPQHF. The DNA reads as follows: TGTGCCAGCAGCTTAATGGCGGGCAATCAGCCCCAGCATTTT.